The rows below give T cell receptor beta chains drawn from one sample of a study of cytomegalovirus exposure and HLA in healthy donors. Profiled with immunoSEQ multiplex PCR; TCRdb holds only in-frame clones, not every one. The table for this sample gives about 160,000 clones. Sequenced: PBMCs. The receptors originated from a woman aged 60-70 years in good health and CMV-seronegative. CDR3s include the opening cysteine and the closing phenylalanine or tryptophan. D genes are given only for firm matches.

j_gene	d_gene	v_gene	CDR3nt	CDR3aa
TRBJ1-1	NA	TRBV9	TGTGCCAGCAGCGTAGACCCGGGAATGAACACTGAAGCTTTCTTT	CASSVDPGMNTEAFF
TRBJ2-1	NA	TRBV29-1	TGCAGCGTTGGCCCCCGGGACAATGAGCAGTTCTTC	CSVGPRDNEQFF
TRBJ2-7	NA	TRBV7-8	TGTGCCAGCAGCGTAACGTTAGACGAGCAGTACTTC	CASSVTLDEQYF
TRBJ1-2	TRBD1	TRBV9	TGTGCCAGCAGCGCCCGGGACAGGGCGAACTATGGCTACACCTTC	CASSARDRANYGYTF
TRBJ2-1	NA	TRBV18	TGTGCCAGCTCACCACCCACAGGTTACTACAATGAGCAGTTCTTC	CASSPPTGYYNEQFF
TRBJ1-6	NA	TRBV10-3	TGTGCCATCAGTGAGTCCGGTTCACCCCTCCACTTT	CAISESGSPLHF
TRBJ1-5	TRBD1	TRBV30	TGTGCCGCCGCGACAGGGTCAGTTCAGCCCCAGCATTTT	CAAATGSVQPQHF
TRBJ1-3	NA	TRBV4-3	TGCGCCAGCAGCCGCACACCTGGGAGCTCTGGAAACACCATATATTTT	CASSRTPGSSGNTIYF
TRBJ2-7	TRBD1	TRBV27	TGTGCCAGCAGTTTACTAGGGACAGGGGCCTACGAGCAGTACTTC	CASSLLGTGAYEQYF
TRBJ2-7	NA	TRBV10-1	TGCGCCAGCAGTGAGTCGGTTCAGGGCTCCTACGAGCAGTACTTC	CASSESVQGSYEQYF
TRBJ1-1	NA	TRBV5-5	TGTGCCAGCAGCGTAACAGGGTTGGGGACTGAAGCTTTCTTT	CASSVTGLGTEAFF
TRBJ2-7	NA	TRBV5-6	TGTGCCAGCAGCTCAGCCGGGGCCTACGAGCAGTACTTC	CASSSAGAYEQYF
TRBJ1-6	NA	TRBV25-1	TGTGCCAGCAGACAGGCTAATTCACCCCTCCACTTT	CASRQANSPLHF
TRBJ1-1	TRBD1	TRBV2	TGTGCCAGCAGCGAGACAGGGGCAGGTAAAGCTTTCTTT	CASSETGAGKAFF
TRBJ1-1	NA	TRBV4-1	TGCGCCAGCAGCTCCTACAGGGACGGGAACACTGAAGCTTTCTTT	CASSSYRDGNTEAFF
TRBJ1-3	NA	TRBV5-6	TGTGCCAGCAGCTTACTAGCGGGGGAGGCCGGAAACACCATATATTTT	CASSLLAGEAGNTIYF
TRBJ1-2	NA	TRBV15	TGTGCCACCAGCAGGAGGGGGGGATCCCATAACTATGGCTACACCTTC	CATSRRGGSHNYGYTF
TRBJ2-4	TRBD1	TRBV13	TGTGCCAGCAGCCCACTGGGACAGGGCGGTCGGAACATTCAGTACTTC	CASSPLGQGGRNIQYF
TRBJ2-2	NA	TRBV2	TGTGCCAGCAGTGAAGGGCGGGGGCGAACCGGGGAGCTGTTTTTT	CASSEGRGRTGELFF
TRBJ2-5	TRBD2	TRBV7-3	TGTGCCAGCAGCTCGGGACTAGCGGCGACCCAGTACTTC	CASSSGLAATQYF
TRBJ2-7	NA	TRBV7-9	TGTGCCAGCAGCCAACACTACGAGCAGTACTTC	CASSQHYEQYF
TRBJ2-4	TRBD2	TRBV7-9	TGTGCCAGCAGCTTAAGGACTAGCGGGAGAAGGTACTTC	CASSLRTSGRRYF
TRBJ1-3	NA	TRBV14	TGTGCCAGCAGCCAAGACCGGGAGGGGTTAGGAAACACCATATATTTT	CASSQDREGLGNTIYF
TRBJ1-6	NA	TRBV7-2	TGTGCCAGCAGCTCCCCAACCAGTAATTCACCCCTCCACTTT	CASSSPTSNSPLHF
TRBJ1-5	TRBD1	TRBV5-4	TGTGCCAGCAGGCAAGACAGGGATCAGCCCCAGCATTTT	CASRQDRDQPQHF
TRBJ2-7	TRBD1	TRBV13	TGTGCCAGCAGCAACAGGGGCTCCTACGAGCAGTACTTC	CASSNRGSYEQYF
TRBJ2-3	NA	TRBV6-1	TGTGCCAGCGGAGAGGGCGGGGGCCGGACAGATACGCAGTATTTT	CASGEGGGRTDTQYF
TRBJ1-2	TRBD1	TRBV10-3	TGTGCCATCAGTGAGGGACAGGGGGACTATGGCTACACCTTC	CAISEGQGDYGYTF
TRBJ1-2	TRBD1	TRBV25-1	TGTGCCACCTACGCCGACAGGGGGAATGGCTACACCTTC	CATYADRGNGYTF
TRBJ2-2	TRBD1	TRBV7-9	TGTGCCAGCAGCTTAGGCCCGGGACAGGGGCACACCGGGGAGCTGTTTTTT	CASSLGPGQGHTGELFF
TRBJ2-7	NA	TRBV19	TGTGCCAGTAGTATGGGGGGACAGACAAACCCCTACGAGCAGTACTTC	CASSMGGQTNPYEQYF
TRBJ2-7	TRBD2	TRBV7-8	TGTGCCAGCAGCTTACTAGCGGCCTACGAGCAGTACTTC	CASSLLAAYEQYF
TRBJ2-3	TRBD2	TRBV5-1	TGCGCCAGCAGCTTGCAGGGCGGGAGAGGAGATACGCAGTATTTT	CASSLQGGRGDTQYF
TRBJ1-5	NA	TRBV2	TGTGCCAGCAGTGATACAGGGAGAAATAGCAATCAGCCCCAGCATTTT	CASSDTGRNSNQPQHF
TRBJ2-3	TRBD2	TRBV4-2	TGTGCCAGCAGCCGAACTAGCGGGGGGGGAGATACGCAGTATTTT	CASSRTSGGGDTQYF
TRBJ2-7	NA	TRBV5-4	TGTGCCAGCAGCTTGGGCACTAGAAAAGCCTACGAGCAGTACTTC	CASSLGTRKAYEQYF
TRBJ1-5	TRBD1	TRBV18	TGTGCCAGCTCACCGACAGGGGATCAGCCCCAGCATTTT	CASSPTGDQPQHF
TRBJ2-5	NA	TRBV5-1	TGCGCCAGCAGCTTGGCTAGCGTTGAAGAGACCCAGTACTTC	CASSLASVEETQYF
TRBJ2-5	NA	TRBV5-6	TGTGCCAGCAGCTTGGTAACTCCAGAGACCCAGTACTTC	CASSLVTPETQYF
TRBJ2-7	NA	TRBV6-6	TGTGCCAGCAGTTACTCCCGACAGGCCTACGAGCAGTACTTC	CASSYSRQAYEQYF
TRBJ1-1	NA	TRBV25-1	TGTGCCAGCGGGGGACAAGCGAACACTGAAGCTTTCTTT	CASGGQANTEAFF
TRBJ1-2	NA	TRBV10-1	TGCGCCAGCAGTCCAGGGCCTAACTATGGCTACACCTTC	CASSPGPNYGYTF
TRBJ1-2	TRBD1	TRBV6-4	TGTGCCAGCAGTCTTTTCACAGGGGGCGGGTTGAGCGGCTACACCTTC	CASSLFTGGGLSGYTF
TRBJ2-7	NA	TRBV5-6	TGTGCCAGCAGCTTAAGGGGTTCTGAGCAGTACTTC	CASSLRGSEQYF
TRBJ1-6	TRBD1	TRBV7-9	TGTGCCAGCAGCTTATGGGACAGGGGCCGATCACCCCTCCACTTT	CASSLWDRGRSPLHF
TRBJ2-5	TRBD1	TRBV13	TGTGCCAGCAGCTTCTGGGGGACAGCGGATCAAGAGACCCAGTACTTC	CASSFWGTADQETQYF
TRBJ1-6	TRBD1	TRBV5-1	TGCGCCAGCAGCTTCGGACAGGGCAATTCACCCCTCCACTTT	CASSFGQGNSPLHF
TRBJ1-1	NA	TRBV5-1	TGCGCCAGCAGCCCCCCTGACAGCAACACTGAAGCTTTCTTT	CASSPPDSNTEAFF
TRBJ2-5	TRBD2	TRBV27	TGTGCCAGCAGTCGGACCGGGACTAGCGGGAGCCTGGGGGGAGAGACCCAGTACTTC	CASSRTGTSGSLGGETQYF
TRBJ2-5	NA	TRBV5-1	TGCGCCAGCAGCTTGGACATCCCATTAGGGGGTGTCCAGTACTTC	CASSLDIPLGGVQYF
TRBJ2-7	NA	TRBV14	TGTGCCAGCAGCCAAGGGCCCCGGCGAGGACAGTACTTC	CASSQGPRRGQYF